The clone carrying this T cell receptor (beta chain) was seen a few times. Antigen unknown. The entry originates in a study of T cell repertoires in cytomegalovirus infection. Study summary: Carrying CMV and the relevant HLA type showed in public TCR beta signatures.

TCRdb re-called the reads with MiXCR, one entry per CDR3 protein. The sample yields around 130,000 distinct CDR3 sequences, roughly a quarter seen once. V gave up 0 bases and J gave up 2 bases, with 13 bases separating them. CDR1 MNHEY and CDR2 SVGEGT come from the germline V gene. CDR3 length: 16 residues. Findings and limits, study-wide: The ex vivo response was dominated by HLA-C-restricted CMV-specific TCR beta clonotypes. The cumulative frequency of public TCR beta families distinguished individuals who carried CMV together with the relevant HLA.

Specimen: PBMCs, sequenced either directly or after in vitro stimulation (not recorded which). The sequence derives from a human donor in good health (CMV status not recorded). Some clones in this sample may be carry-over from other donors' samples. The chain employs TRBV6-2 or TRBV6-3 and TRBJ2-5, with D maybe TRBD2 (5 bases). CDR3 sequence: CASSYSLRAGQETQYF. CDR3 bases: TGTGCCAGCAGTTACTCGTTGCGGGCCGGGCAAGAGACCCAGTACTTC.